The source of this T cell receptor beta chain is a study of OX40 agonist ivuxolimab in advanced cancers. Overall study context: In three patients, partial responses were observed, one with hepatocellular carcinoma and two with cutaneous melanoma.

Whole-study results and caveats: In the 0.1-3.0 mg/kg groups, partial responders showed among the lowest expansion. At 0.1 to 3.0 mg/kg, CD4+ and CD8+ blood T cells expanded clonally by week 6. Low levels of normalized T-cell clonal expansion also appeared in some nonresponders.

The V gene's germline CDR1 is SGHVS and CDR2 FQNEAQ. The ends lost 5 bases at V and 5 bases at J; junction bases unmatched: 8. This CDR3 contains 15 residues. The table came from immunoSEQ multiplex PCR; TCRdb's copy has only in-frame clones and leaves some out. Of 30,000 or so clones listed, 80% are singletons. This clone has a handful of counts. Its antigen is not known. The chain recombines TRBV7-8 with TRBJ2-5, with 10 positions matching TRBD2. This receptor was identified in an adult with an advanced solid tumor such as melanoma, head and neck, liver or kidney cancer. Sequenced here: CD4+ or CD8+ T cells sorted from blood, sampled in a trial of the OX40 agonist ivuxolimab. CDR3 sequence reads: CASSPQRGGRETQYF. CDR3 bases: TGTGCCAGCAGCCCCCAGCGGGGGGGCCGTGAGACCCAGTACTTC.